This T cell receptor (beta chain) appears in the sequencing data of a study of T cells in Graves' hyperthyroidism and ophthalmopathy. Findings and limits, study-wide: Before onset, ophthalmopathy was predicted by the model a median around 6 months earlier.

This clonotype has a count of ten or more. Its antigen is currently unknown. Stable Graves' hyperthyroidism denoted no ophthalmopathy progression over 18 months. Every diagnosis used clinical symptoms, serum thyroxine and TRAb, thyroid ultrasound and orbital computed tomography. Authors of the study amplified TCR beta CDR3 regions from RNA transcripts. First-round RT-PCR of the TCR CDR3 relied on the HTBI primer set. TCRdb re-derived calls from the multiplex PCR reads in MiXCR, one entry per CDR3 protein. The sample contains around 350,000 distinct CDR3 sequences, 13% of which appear only once. The clonotype comes from a woman aged 18-29 years with Graves' hyperthyroidism. Sample: blood.

CDR3 sequence: CASSPVAVDAEAFF. The CDR3 nucleotides read TGTGCCAGCAGTCCCGTGGCCGTGGACGCTGAAGCTTTCTTT. The chain carries TRBV28 and TRBJ1-1; unclear D gene. CDR1 and CDR2 from the germline V gene are MDHEN and SYDVKM. V was shortened by 5 bases and J by 6 bases, with 16 bases between the two germline ends. CDR3 length: 14 amino acids.